A selection of T cell receptor beta chains follows, all from one sample in a study of blood T cell repertoires in COVID-19. Clones were read by immunoSEQ multiplex PCR, and TCRdb kept only the in-frame ones, dropping some. The table includes 400,000 to 500,000 clones, approximately 90% detected once. The sample taken for sequencing was PBMCs or T cells enriched from blood (not recorded which). Receptor source: a woman younger than 30 who had been exposed to COVID-19. CDR3s include the opening cysteine and the closing phenylalanine or tryptophan.

TRBV7-8	TRBJ2-5	CASSLVGIAETQYF
TRBV7-9	TRBJ1-2	CASSLAGAAGTGGYTF
TRBV5-6	TRBJ1-2	CASSLGELIYGYTF
TRBV10-3	TRBJ2-1	CAISATFPPGDEQFF
TRBV18	TRBJ2-6	CASSPWATSGGANVLTF
TRBV29-1	TRBJ1-1	CSVGGQSNTEAFF
TRBV5-5	TRBJ2-7	CASSSHRGLQERYEQYF
TRBV7-2	TRBJ2-3	CASSLYSLRQGVSTDTQYF
TRBV11-2	TRBJ1-1	CASSLNPTTTEAFF
TRBV6-5	TRBJ2-5	CASSFGGGGVGTQYF
TRBV5-1	TRBJ1-3	CASSLAEAIAGNTIYF
TRBV27	TRBJ1-2	CASSSRFQRQGAYGYTF
TRBV19	TRBJ2-1	CASWGDEQFF
TRBV14	TRBJ2-1	CASSQLSGGPRGRQFF
TRBV21-1	TRBJ2-3	CASSKGRQGLDTQYF
TRBV7-2	TRBJ1-1	CASSAGGRLNTEAFF
TRBV6-5	TRBJ2-3	CASSNLARGGDTQYF
TRBV18	TRBJ1-1	CASSPPWTENTEAFF
TRBV4-1	TRBJ1-4	CASSHGRVEKLFF
TRBV2	TRBJ1-3	CASSDEGSGNTIYF
TRBV28	TRBJ2-5	CASSSSPSLAGLQETQYF
TRBV9	TRBJ2-6	CASAGPNGANVLTF
TRBV7-8	TRBJ2-7	CASSSGTGFLVYEQYF
TRBV9	TRBJ2-2	CASSVDGGINTGELFF
TRBV19	TRBJ2-5	CASSPTGQGQETQYF
TRBV3-1/TRBV3-2	TRBJ2-1	CASSKPQRDEQFF
TRBV27	TRBJ1-1	CASSSGTGSTEAFF
TRBV10-3	TRBJ1-1	CAISEPRQGATEAFF
TRBV28	TRBJ1-6	CASSPIPGQGPESPLHF
TRBV6-1	TRBJ2-1	CASSESKGTSGYNEQFF
TRBV10-1	TRBJ2-2	CASKGEGRNTGELFF
TRBV19	TRBJ1-2	CASSPGQVNYGYTF
TRBV20-1	TRBJ1-2	CSATGTEGYTF
TRBV9	TRBJ2-7	CASSVGTSYEQYF
TRBV5-6	TRBJ2-1	CASSLRALAGETEQFF
TRBV4-1	TRBJ1-3	CASSQASRGTGNTIYF
TRBV7-6	TRBJ1-1	CASMLQGNTEAFF
TRBV7-9	TRBJ2-2	CASSLAEGSGELFF
TRBV28	TRBJ1-2	CASSLGQGYGYTF
TRBV19	TRBJ2-1	CASSIPAGYNEQFF
TRBV7-9	TRBJ1-5	CASSLGDYRGFQPQHF
TRBV2	TRBJ2-5	CASSGTGGEDF
TRBV6-5	TRBJ2-3	CASSYHSSSSTDTQYF
TRBV11-2	TRBJ1-2	CASSLTLLEGANYGYTF
TRBV4-2	TRBJ2-2	CASSLLAGATNTGELFF
TRBV30	TRBJ1-5	CAWSVTGYEQPQHF